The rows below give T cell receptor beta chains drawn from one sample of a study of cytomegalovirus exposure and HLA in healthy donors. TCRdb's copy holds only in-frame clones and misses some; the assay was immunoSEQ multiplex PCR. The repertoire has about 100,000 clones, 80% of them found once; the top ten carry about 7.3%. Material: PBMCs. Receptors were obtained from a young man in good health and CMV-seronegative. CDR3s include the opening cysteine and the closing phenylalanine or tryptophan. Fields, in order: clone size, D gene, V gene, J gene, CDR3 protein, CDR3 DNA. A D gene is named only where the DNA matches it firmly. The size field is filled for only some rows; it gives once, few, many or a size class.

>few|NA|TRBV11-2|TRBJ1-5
CASSLVPGDNQPQHF
TGTGCCAGCAGCTTAGTTCCCGGGGACAATCAGCCCCAGCATTTT
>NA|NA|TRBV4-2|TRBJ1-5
CASSHSTGSDQPQHF
TGTGCCAGCAGCCATTCAACAGGGTCGGATCAGCCCCAGCATTTT
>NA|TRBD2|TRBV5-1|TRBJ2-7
CASSLALAGGYEQYF
TGCGCCAGCAGCTTGGCCCTCGCGGGAGGCTACGAGCAGTACTTC
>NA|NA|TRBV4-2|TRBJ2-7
CASSQDLGRGYEQYF
TGTGCCAGCAGCCAAGATCTTGGTCGGGGGTACGAGCAGTACTTC
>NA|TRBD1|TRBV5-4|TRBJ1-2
CASSGTGRSLFGYTF
TGTGCCAGCAGCGGGACAGGCCGTAGCCTTTTCGGCTACACCTTC
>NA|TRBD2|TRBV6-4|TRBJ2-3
CASSPGTSDGTDTQYF
TGTGCCAGCAGCCCCGGGACTAGCGATGGTACAGATACGCAGTATTTT
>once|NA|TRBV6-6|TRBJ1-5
CASSSQTEDSNQPQHF
TGTGCCAGCAGTTCCCAGACAGAAGATAGCAATCAGCCCCAGCATTTT
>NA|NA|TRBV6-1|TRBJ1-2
CASSGAFNYGYTF
TGTGCCAGCAGTGGAGCCTTTAACTATGGCTACACCTTC
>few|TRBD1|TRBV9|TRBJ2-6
CASSVKRLGTGDHSGANVLTF
TGTGCCAGCAGCGTAAAGAGGCTGGGGACAGGCGATCACTCTGGGGCCAACGTCCTGACTTTC
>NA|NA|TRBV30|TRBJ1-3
CAWSSIMGNTIYF
TGTGCCTGGAGTTCAATCATGGGAAACACCATATATTTT
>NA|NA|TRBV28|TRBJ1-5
CASSLMQGLNQPQHF
TGTGCCAGCAGTTTGATGCAGGGACTCAATCAGCCCCAGCATTTT
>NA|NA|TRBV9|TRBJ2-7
CASSPVNGGTGEQYF
TGTGCCAGCAGCCCAGTTAATGGGGGGACGGGTGAGCAGTACTTC
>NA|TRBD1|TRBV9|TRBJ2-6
CASSVGQGASGANVLTF
TGTGCCAGCAGCGTAGGACAGGGGGCTTCTGGGGCCAACGTCCTGACTTTC
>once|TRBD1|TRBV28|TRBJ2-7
CASRRTGVYEQYF
TGTGCCAGCAGGCGGACAGGGGTCTACGAGCAGTACTTC
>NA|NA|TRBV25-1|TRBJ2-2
CASSESQANTGELFF
TGTGCCAGCAGTGAAAGCCAGGCGAACACCGGGGAGCTGTTTTTT
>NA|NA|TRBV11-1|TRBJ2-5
CASSLARIKQTQYF
TGTGCCAGCAGCTTAGCGCGTATCAAACAGACCCAGTACTTC
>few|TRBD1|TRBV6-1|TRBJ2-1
CAARRGREQFF
TGTGCCGCCCGCAGGGGGCGTGAGCAGTTCTTC
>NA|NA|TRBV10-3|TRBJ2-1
CAISDGTLEQFF
TGTGCCATCAGTGACGGGACACTTGAGCAGTTCTTC
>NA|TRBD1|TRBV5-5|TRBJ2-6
CASSDYRGRTGANVLTF
TGTGCCAGCAGCGATTACAGGGGGCGAACTGGGGCCAACGTCCTGACTTTC
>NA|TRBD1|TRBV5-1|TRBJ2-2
CASSLEMTGVIGGELFF
TGCGCCAGCAGCTTGGAGATGACAGGGGTAATCGGCGGGGAGCTGTTTTTT
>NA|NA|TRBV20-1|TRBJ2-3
CSAPRADTQYF
TGCAGTGCGCCGAGGGCAGATACGCAGTATTTT
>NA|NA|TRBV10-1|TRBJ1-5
CASSEPQGPQHF
TGCGCCAGCAGCGAGCCGCAGGGGCCCCAGCATTTT
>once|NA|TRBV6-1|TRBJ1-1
CASASSGNTEAFF
TGTGCCAGCGCCTCGTCGGGGAACACTGAAGCTTTCTTT
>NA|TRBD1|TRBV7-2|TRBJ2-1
CASSLYRGDEQFF
TGTGCCAGCAGCTTATACAGGGGGGATGAGCAGTTCTTC
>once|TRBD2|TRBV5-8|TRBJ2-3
CASSPGTSVTDTQYF
TGTGCCAGCAGCCCCGGGACTAGCGTCACAGATACGCAGTATTTT